These 4 T cell receptor beta chains originate from one sample sequenced in a study of blood T cells in healthy people across ages. Through a sample-barcoded 5' primer and a J-beta primer mix, a second PCR was run for 7 to 11 cycles. TCRdb recomputed calls from the 5' RACE reads with MiXCR, one row per CDR3 protein. The profile shows more than 800,000 distinct CDR3 sequences, roughly 26% of them singletons. Sequencing input: blood. The receptors were gathered from a woman at least 80 years old in good health.

This clonotype showed up many times. The rearrangement uses TRBV11-2 and TRBJ1-2, with D possibly TRBD1 on 6 matching bases. The CDR3 is 13 amino acids. Trimming removed 8 bases at V and 5 bases at J, with 15 bases between. Germline loops: CDR1 SGHAT, CDR2 FQNNGV. In nucleotides, the CDR3 is TGTGCCAGCGGATCAACAGGGCGGTATGGCTACACCTTC. Its translation: CASGSTGRYGYTF.

This clonotype was seen a handful of times. A much larger clone lies one base from this, so it may be a read error. J is TRBJ2-7 and V is TRBV6-5, with D perhaps matching TRBD1 or TRBD2 (5 bases each). The germline V gene encodes CDR1 MNHEY and CDR2 SVGAGI. This CDR3 comprises 14 residues. Trimming took off 6 bases at V and 3 bases at J, with 15 bases between the two ends. As DNA, the CDR3 is TGTGCCAGCAGGGGGGTAGGTGTAAGCTACGAGCAGTACTTC. Translating it yields CASRGVGVSYEQYF.

The J gene is TRBJ2-1, the V gene TRBV29-1, with 10 bases aligning to TRBD1. V was clipped by 4 bases and J by 5 bases; unmatched bases: 8. CDR3 length: 15 residues. Germline-derived CDR1 and CDR2 are SQVTM and ANQGSEA. The CDR3 nucleotides are TGCAGCGTTGTAACCGGGACAGGGGCCGACAATGAGCAGTTCTTC. Translated: CSVVTGTGADNEQFF.

This clonotype appeared a few times. The chain links TRBV27 to TRBJ1-1; no clear D. Deletions cut 5 bases from V and 1 base from J, with 8 bases between. The length of the CDR3 is 13 residues. Germline CDR1 MNHEY, CDR2 SMNVEV (reference sequence). In DNA form, the CDR3 reads TGTGCCAGCAGTGGCCTCAGGAACACTGAAGCTTTCTTT. Translation gives CASSGLRNTEAFF.